This T cell receptor (beta chain) was profiled in a study of blood T cell repertoires in COVID-19. Study information: The study drew acute and convalescent COVID-19 samples from the United States, Italy and Spain.

Using immunoSEQ multiplex PCR, the repertoire was profiled, and TCRdb retains in-frame clones only, with some absent. The profile shows 250,000 to 350,000 clones, around four fifths of them singletons. The sequence was obtained from a woman aged 50 to 60 with active or convalescent COVID-19. Sequenced material: peripheral blood.

The CDR3 bases are TGTGCCAGCAGTGATAAGAGCGGGCGCTCCTACGAGCAGTACTTC. Protein: CASSDKSGRSYEQYF. J is TRBJ2-7 and V is TRBV2, with a possible D match to TRBD2 (6 bases). The CDR3 loop spans 15 amino acids. V lost 3 bases to trimming and J lost 0 bases, with 12 bases between them. The germline V gene encodes CDR1 SNHLY and CDR2 FYNNEI.